These 30 T cell receptor beta chains share one sample of origin, sequenced in a study of T-cell memory formation after mild COVID-19. TCRdb recomputed calls from the 5' RACE reads with MiXCR, one row per CDR3 protein. Counted here are around 320,000 distinct CDR3 sequences, roughly an eighth occurring once; the ten biggest clones make up 21%. The sequencing input was PBMCs or a T cell subset sorted from them (not recorded which). The source of these receptors is a man between 18 and 29 years old who had mild COVID-19 (a few samples of this study predate the infection). Cell type and time point are not known.

In this sample, this clonotype turned up many times. The rearrangement joins TRBV5-1 to TRBJ2-5, with D perhaps TRBD1 (6 bases). Germline CDR1 reads SGHRS; CDR2 reads YFSETQ. The V and J ends lost 2 bases and 0 bases respectively, with 8 bases between them. This CDR3 has 14 amino acids. The DNA for the CDR3 is TGCGCCAGCAGCTTCCGGACAGACCAAGAGACCCAGTACTTC. Translated: CASSFRTDQETQYF.

This clonotype was seen many times. This chain links TRBV24-1 with TRBJ1-1, with a weak D call TRBD1 (5 bases). This CDR3 comprises 13 residues. Per germline, CDR1 KGHDR and CDR2 SFDVKD. Deletions cut 4 bases from V and 7 bases from J, with 12 bases between. CDR3 in DNA: TGTGCCACCAGTGACACAGGACCGGTTGAAGCTTTCTTT. This translates into CATSDTGPVEAFF.

This chain links TRBV5-4 with TRBJ2-3, with TRBD2 as a possible D gene (5 bases). V shed 1 base and J shed 0 bases, with 9 bases lying between them. This CDR3 region has 15 residues. Germline V gene lookup returns CDR1 SGHNT and CDR2 YYREEE (reference sequence). CDR3 in amino acids: CASSLSLASTDTQYF. In nucleotides, the CDR3 is TGTGCCAGCAGCTTGTCCCTAGCAAGCACAGATACGCAGTATTTT. Using reference TRBV5-4 and TRBJ2-3 for the parts outside the CDR3, the full variable domain is ETGVTQSPTHLIKTRGQQVTLRCSSQSGHNTVSWYQQALGQGPQFIFQYYREEENGRGNFPPRFSGLQFPNYSSELNVNALELDDSALYLCASSLSLASTDTQYFGPGTRLTVL.

The chain joins TRBV30 to TRBJ1-2; weak D call: TRBD1 (5 bases). Trimming took off 5 bases at V and 8 bases at J, with 12 bases between the two ends. Germline lookup yields CDR1 GTSNPN and CDR2 SVGIG (reference sequence). The CDR3 runs to 11 residues. The CDR3: CAWARGDGYTF. The CDR3 DNA reads as TGTGCCTGGGCACGCGGGGACGGCTACACCTTC.

A few counts support this clonotype. The chain uses TRBV6-5 and TRBJ1-1; 10 bases align to TRBD1. Germline V CDR1 and CDR2: MNHEY, SVGAGI. V gave up 6 bases and J gave up 5 bases; unmatched junction bases: 9. The CDR3 spans 15 residues. Here the CDR3 reads CASSSIGQGGTEAFF. CDR3 DNA sequence: TGTGCCAGCAGCTCTATCGGACAGGGGGGGACTGAAGCTTTCTTT.

The chain carries TRBV7-2 and TRBJ1-2, with D possibly being TRBD1 (6 bases). This CDR3 is built from 13 residues. V shed 5 bases and J shed 8 bases, with 15 bases lying between them. Looked up from germline, CDR1 is SGHTA and CDR2 is FQGNSA. CDR3 in amino acids: CASSLLTGFGYTF. Written as DNA, the CDR3 is TGTGCCAGCAGCCTCCTCACAGGGTTCGGCTACACCTTC.

The rearrangement links TRBV4-1 to TRBJ2-2, with 8 bases that match TRBD2. The CDR3 is 18 residues long. Trimming at V came to 1 base and at J to 4 bases, leaving 11 bases not matched to a gene. Germline-derived CDR1 and CDR2 are MGHRA and YSYEKL. For the CDR3, the DNA is TGCGCCAGCAGCCAAGGTCTGACGGTCGGGGGGGCCACCGGGGAGCTGTTTTTT. Amino acid sequence: CASSQGLTVGGATGELFF.

This clonotype was detected a few times. The chain joins TRBV6-5 to TRBJ1-2; TRBD1 aligns across 7 bases. CDR1 MNHEY and CDR2 SVGAGI come from the germline V gene. The CDR3 consists of 13 residues. The junction had 4 bases not matched to a gene; V was cut back by 5 bases and J by 4 bases. CDR3 nucleotide sequence: TGTGCCAGCAGTCGGGGGACAGTCTATGGCTACACCTTC. Amino acids: CASSRGTVYGYTF.

This clonotype was seen a few times. This chain connects TRBV7-9 to TRBJ2-5, with TRBD2 matching over 11 bases. Germline trimming cut 7 bases from V and 1 base from J; bases unmatched to any gene: 5. CDR3 length: 15 residues. CDR1 SEHNR and CDR2 FQNEAQ come from the germline V gene (reference sequence). The CDR3 loop is CASTYLAGGQETQYF. The CDR3 bases are TGTGCCAGCACCTATCTAGCGGGGGGCCAAGAGACCCAGTACTTC.

The gene calls are TRBV12-3 or TRBV12-4 and TRBJ2-7; the D is unclear. Trimming left V 1 base short and J 7 bases short, with 11 bases between. The CDR3 sequence is 13 residues long. This CDR3 reads CASSLGPPGEQYF. The DNA for the CDR3 is TGTGCCAGCAGTTTAGGCCCACCTGGGGAGCAGTACTTC.

This clonotype was counted only a few times. This chain connects TRBV12-3 or TRBV12-4 to TRBJ2-1; D possibly corresponds to TRBD1 (6 bases). This CDR3 has 14 amino acids. V was clipped by 6 bases and J by 2 bases, with 11 bases between them. CDR3 nucleotides: TGTGCCAGCAGGGACAGTAGCCCCTACAATGAGCAGTTCTTC. This encodes CASRDSSPYNEQFF.

This chain uses TRBV6-1 with TRBJ1-1; maybe TRBD1 (6 bases). The length of the CDR3 is 14 residues. V was shortened by 4 bases and J by 6 bases, with 15 bases between the two germline ends. Germline loops: CDR1 MNHNS, CDR2 SASEGT. The CDR3 DNA is TGTGCCAGCAGTGGGGCGGCGGGGGCGGCTGAAGCTTTCTTT. This translates into CASSGAAGAAEAFF.

The genes are TRBV9 and TRBJ2-2; the D gene could be TRBD1 or TRBD2 (6 bases each). Germline V CDR1 and CDR2: SGDLS, YYNGEE. Trimming removed 0 bases at V and 3 bases at J, with 9 bases between. The CDR3 loop spans 15 amino acids. The CDR3 reads CASSVEGGYTGELFF. Here the CDR3 DNA reads TGTGCCAGCAGCGTAGAGGGGGGTTACACCGGGGAGCTGTTTTTT.

In this sample, this clonotype turned up many times. The rearrangement joins TRBV5-1 to TRBJ2-5; TRBD1 agrees at 8 bases. The CDR3 loop spans 16 amino acids. CDR1 is SGHRS, CDR2 YFSETQ, per germline. After removal of 0 bases from V and 4 bases from J, the junction contained 8 bases not matched to a gene. The DNA of the CDR3 is TGCGCCAGCAGCTTGGCGACAGGGGAAGGAGGAGAGACCCAGTACTTC. Protein product: CASSLATGEGGETQYF.

The chain recombines TRBV7-3 with TRBJ2-5; D is uncertain. Between the trimmed V and J ends, which lost 3 bases and 7 bases, there was a span of 12 bases. CDR1 is SGHTA and CDR2 is FQGTGA in the germline V gene. The CDR3 consists of 13 residues. The CDR3 bases are TGTGCCAGCAGCTTGACTTCTGTGGCGACCCAGTACTTC. This encodes CASSLTSVATQYF.

For the CDR3, the DNA is TGTGCCAGCGGACGGGACAGCCAAGAGACCCAGTACTTC. Amino acids: CASGRDSQETQYF. V gene TRBV12-3 or TRBV12-4 combines with J gene TRBJ2-5; 7 bases are a match to TRBD1. V lost 8 bases, J lost 1 base, and 4 bases stayed unmatched. This CDR3 comprises 13 residues.

The chain has TRBV10-3 and TRBJ1-2; 8 bases match TRBD1. The CDR3 spans 13 residues. The J segment lost 3 bases and the V segment lost 10 bases, leaving 7 bases of the junction unmatched. Looked up from germline, CDR1 is ENHRY and CDR2 is SYGVKD. The chain's CDR3 is CASQGAQDYGYTF. The CDR3 bases are TGTGCCAGCCAGGGGGCGCAGGACTATGGCTACACCTTC.

This clonotype was found a few times. J is TRBJ2-5 and V is TRBV5-6, with 7 bases aligning to TRBD1. Germline V lookup: CDR1 SGHDT, CDR2 YYEEEE. The V and J ends lost 3 bases and 0 bases, in that order; junction bases with no gene match: 8. The CDR3 extends over 16 amino acids. CDR3 amino acids: CASSSPLTGYQETQYF. CDR3 DNA sequence: TGTGCCAGCAGCTCGCCATTGACAGGGTACCAAGAGACCCAGTACTTC.

The chain joins TRBV20-1 to TRBJ1-2; 8 nucleotides agree with TRBD1. This CDR3 has 13 residues. Germline CDR1 DFQATT, CDR2 SNEGSKA (reference sequence). V was pared by 5 bases and J by 4 bases, with 6 bases of the junction left unmatched. The CDR3 nucleotides are TGCAGTGCTCTAGACAGGGGTACCTATGGCTACACCTTC. Its translation: CSALDRGTYGYTF.

CDR3 residues: CASSLVGQILGRYNEQFF. DNA of the CDR3: TGTGCCAGCAGCTTGGTGGGACAAATCTTGGGACGTTACAATGAGCAGTTCTTC. The genes are TRBV5-6 and TRBJ2-1, with D possibly matching TRBD1 (6 bases). The CDR3 is 18 amino acids. The germline CDR1 and CDR2 sequences are SGHDT and YYEEEE. V was trimmed by 0 bases and J by 4 bases, leaving 20 bases between them.

This clonotype has just a few counts. V gene TRBV6-2 or TRBV6-3 combines with J gene TRBJ2-7; D not certain. The length of the CDR3 is 11 residues. V shed 8 bases and J shed 4 bases, with 9 bases lying between them. Germline lookup yields CDR1 MNHEY and CDR2 SVGEGT. The CDR3 DNA sequence: TGTGCCAGCTGGGGTAGATACGAGCAGTACTTC. Translation gives CASWGRYEQYF.

V is TRBV5-1 and J is TRBJ2-5; the D gene is possibly TRBD1 (5 bases). This CDR3 has 13 amino acids. Trimming removed 4 bases at V and 5 bases at J, with 12 bases between. Per germline, CDR1 SGHRS and CDR2 YFSETQ. The CDR3 spells CASSVGQGETQYF. In nucleotides, the CDR3 is TGCGCCAGCAGCGTAGGACAAGGCGAGACCCAGTACTTC.

This clonotype was counted a few times. The chain is built from TRBV24-1 and TRBJ1-2; the D is unclear. Per germline, CDR1 KGHDR and CDR2 SFDVKD. This CDR3 contains 15 residues. V gave up 2 bases and J gave up 4 bases, with 13 bases separating them. For the CDR3, the DNA is TGTGCCACCAGTGATTCCTCCGGAAGCATCTATGGCTACACCTTC. Its protein product is CATSDSSGSIYGYTF.

The rearrangement links TRBV5-4 to TRBJ2-3, with a possible D match to TRBD1 (6 bases). The V end lost 5 bases, the J end lost 0 bases, and 10 bases lay between the germline ends. Germline loops: CDR1 SGHNT, CDR2 YYREEE (reference sequence). CDR3 size: 14 residues. CDR3 sequence reads: CASRVGASTDTQYF. DNA of the CDR3: TGTGCCAGCAGGGTGGGGGCTAGCACAGATACGCAGTATTTT.

This clonotype was found many times. The V gene is TRBV20-1, the J gene TRBJ2-1, with 8 bases fitting TRBD1. This CDR3 spans 14 amino acids. From germline, CDR1 is DFQATT and CDR2 SNEGSKA (reference sequence). The junction had 10 bases not matched to a gene; V was cut back by 6 bases and J by 6 bases. The CDR3 DNA follows: TGCAGTGCCGCAACAGGACAGGGTGGCAATGAGCAGTTCTTC. Protein: CSAATGQGGNEQFF.

This clonotype was seen a few times. The chain links TRBV18 to TRBJ2-2; D could derive from TRBD1 or TRBD2 (6 bases each). Per germline, CDR1 KGHSH and CDR2 LQKENI. Between the trimmed V and J ends, which lost 0 bases and 0 bases, there was a span of 14 bases. CDR3 size: 18 residues. Here the CDR3 reads CASSPPNGGPTNTGELFF. CDR3 in DNA: TGTGCCAGCTCACCACCGAACGGGGGCCCGACGAACACCGGGGAGCTGTTTTTT.

The CDR3 nucleotides are TGTGCCAGCAGTGGGACAGGGGATGGGCCCCAGCATTTT. It specifies CASSGTGDGPQHF. V usage is TRBV25-1 and J usage is TRBJ1-5, with 9 bases that match TRBD1. The CDR3 contains 13 residues. V lost 4 bases and J lost 9; bases outside the gene matches: 4. Germline V gene sequence: CDR1 MGHDK, CDR2 SYGVNS.

The chain has TRBV27 and TRBJ1-3; D unresolved. Trimming removed 6 bases from V and 1 base from J, with 7 bases in between. The CDR3 sequence is 13 residues long. Germline CDR1 reads MNHEY; CDR2 reads SMNVEV (reference sequence). The CDR3, as DNA: TGTGCCAGCAGGTTAAGTTCTGGAAACACCATATATTTT. Translated, it gives CASRLSSGNTIYF.

This clonotype appeared a few times. The CDR3 loop is CASSPVNSPLHF. CDR3 bases: TGTGCCAGCTCACCAGTTAATTCACCCCTCCACTTT. This chain joins TRBV18 and TRBJ1-6, with D unresolved. The V end was cut by 2 bases, the J end by 6 bases, with 2 bases between. Germline V CDR1 and CDR2: KGHSH, LQKENI. The CDR3 has 12 residues.

The genes are TRBV20-1 and TRBJ2-4; 9 bases map to TRBD1. This CDR3 spans 17 amino acids. The germline CDR1 and CDR2 sequences are DFQATT and SNEGSKA (reference sequence). Losses at the gene ends were 5 bases for V and 1 base for J; bases not matched to a gene: 12. CDR3 protein: CSASRKGTGSAKNIQYF. DNA of the CDR3: TGCAGTGCTTCAAGAAAGGGGACAGGGTCGGCCAAAAACATTCAGTACTTC.